The entry that follows covers one T cell receptor beta chain sequence. What it binds is not known. This sample is drawn from a study of cytomegalovirus exposure and HLA in healthy donors. The overall study: Inside one of the first data releases sat about 85 million unique TCRs taken from HLA-typed donors. Findings and limits, study-wide: Among immune exposure information, only CMV serostatus was available. A missense variant in DCLRE1C was later tied to TCR beta V- and J-gene trimming.

This CDR3 is built from 17 residues. Per the germline V gene, CDR1 is ENHRY and CDR2 is SYGVKD. Trimming removed 4 bases from V and 2 bases from J; junction bases left unmatched: 9. Vbeta (60) and Jbeta (13) primers were used in the PCR. Here immunoSEQ multiplex PCR was the method, and the copy in TCRdb shows in-frame clones only, minus some. This table holds 150,000 to 200,000 clones, roughly 82% found once. The rearrangement uses TRBV10-3 and TRBJ2-3; TRBD1 agrees at 10 bases. The sequence was collected from a woman aged 45-65 years in good health and CMV-seropositive. Sequencing used PBMCs. CDR3 sequence: CAISGDGTGVSTDTQYF. As DNA, the CDR3 is TGTGCCATCAGTGGGGATGGGACAGGGGTTTCCACAGATACGCAGTATTTT.